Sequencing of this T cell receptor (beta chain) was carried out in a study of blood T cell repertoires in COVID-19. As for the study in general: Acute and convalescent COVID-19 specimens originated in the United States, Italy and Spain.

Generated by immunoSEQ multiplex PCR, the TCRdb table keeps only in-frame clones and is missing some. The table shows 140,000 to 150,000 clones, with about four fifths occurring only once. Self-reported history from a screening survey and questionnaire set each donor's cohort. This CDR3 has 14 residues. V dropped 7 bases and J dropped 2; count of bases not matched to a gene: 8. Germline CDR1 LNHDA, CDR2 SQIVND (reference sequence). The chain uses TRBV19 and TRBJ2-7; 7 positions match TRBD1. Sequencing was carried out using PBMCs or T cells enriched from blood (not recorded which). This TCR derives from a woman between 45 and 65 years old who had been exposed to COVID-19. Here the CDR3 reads CASTATGTTYEQYF. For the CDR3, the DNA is TGTGCCAGTACCGCGACAGGGACGACCTACGAGCAGTACTTC. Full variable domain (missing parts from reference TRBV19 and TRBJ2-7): DGGITQSPKYLFRKEGQNVTLSCEQNLNHDAMYWYRQDPGQGLRLIYYSQIVNDFQKGDIAEGYSVSREKKESFPLTVTSAQKNPTAFYLCASTATGTTYEQYFGPGTRLTVT.